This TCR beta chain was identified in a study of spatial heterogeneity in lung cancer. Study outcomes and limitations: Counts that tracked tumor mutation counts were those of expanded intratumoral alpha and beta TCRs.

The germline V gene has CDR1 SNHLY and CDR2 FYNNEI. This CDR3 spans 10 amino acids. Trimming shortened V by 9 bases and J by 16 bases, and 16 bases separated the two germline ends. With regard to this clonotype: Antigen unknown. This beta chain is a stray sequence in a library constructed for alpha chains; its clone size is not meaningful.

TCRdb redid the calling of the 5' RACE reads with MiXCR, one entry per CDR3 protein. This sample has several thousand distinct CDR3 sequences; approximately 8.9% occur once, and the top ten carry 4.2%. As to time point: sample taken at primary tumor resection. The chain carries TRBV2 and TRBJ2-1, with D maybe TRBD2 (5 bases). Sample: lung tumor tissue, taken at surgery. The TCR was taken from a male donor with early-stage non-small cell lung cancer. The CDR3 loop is CARRLTSKFF. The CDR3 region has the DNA TGTGCCAGGCGGCTAACTAGTAAATTCTTC.